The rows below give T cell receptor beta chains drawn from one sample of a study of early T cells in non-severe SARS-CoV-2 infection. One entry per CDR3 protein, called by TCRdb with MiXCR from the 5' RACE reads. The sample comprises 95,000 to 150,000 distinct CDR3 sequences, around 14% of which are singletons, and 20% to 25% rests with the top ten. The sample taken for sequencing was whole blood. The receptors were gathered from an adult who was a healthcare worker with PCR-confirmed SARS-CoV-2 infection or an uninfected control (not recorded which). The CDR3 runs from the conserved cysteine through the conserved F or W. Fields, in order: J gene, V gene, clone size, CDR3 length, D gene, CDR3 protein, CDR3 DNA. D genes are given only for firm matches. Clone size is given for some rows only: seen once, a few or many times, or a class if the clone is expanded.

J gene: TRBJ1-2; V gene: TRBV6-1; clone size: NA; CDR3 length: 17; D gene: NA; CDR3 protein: CASSEAAPPGTFYGYTF; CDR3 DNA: TGTGCCAGCAGTGAAGCAGCCCCTCCGGGGACATTTTATGGCTACACCTTC
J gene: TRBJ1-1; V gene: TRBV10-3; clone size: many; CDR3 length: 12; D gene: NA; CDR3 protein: CAITQGNTEAFF; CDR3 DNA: TGTGCCATCACCCAGGGGAACACTGAAGCTTTCTTT
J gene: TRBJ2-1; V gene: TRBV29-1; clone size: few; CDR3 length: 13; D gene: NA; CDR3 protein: CSGAVGPNNEQFF; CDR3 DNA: TGCAGCGGCGCCGTGGGACCCAACAATGAGCAGTTCTTC
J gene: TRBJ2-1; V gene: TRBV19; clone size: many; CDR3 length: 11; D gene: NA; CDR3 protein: CASSVTGEQFF; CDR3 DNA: TGTGCCAGTAGCGTTACCGGGGAGCAGTTCTTC
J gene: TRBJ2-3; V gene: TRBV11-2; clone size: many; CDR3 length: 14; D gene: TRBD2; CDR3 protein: CASSLAGGPDTQYF; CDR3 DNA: TGTGCCAGCAGCTTAGCGGGGGGGCCGGATACGCAGTATTTT
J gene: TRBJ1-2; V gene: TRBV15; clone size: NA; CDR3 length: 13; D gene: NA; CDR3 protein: CATSRGGDYGYTF; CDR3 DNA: TGTGCCACCAGCAGAGGTGGGGACTATGGCTACACCTTC
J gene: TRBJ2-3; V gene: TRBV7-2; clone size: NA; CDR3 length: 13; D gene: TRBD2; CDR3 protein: CASSSGGKDTQYF; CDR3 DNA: TGTGCCAGCAGTAGCGGGGGGAAGGATACGCAGTATTTT
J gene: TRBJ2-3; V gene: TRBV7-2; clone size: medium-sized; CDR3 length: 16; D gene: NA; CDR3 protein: CASSLEEGGVTDTQYF; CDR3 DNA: TGTGCCAGCAGCCTTGAGGAGGGGGGCGTCACAGATACGCAGTATTTT
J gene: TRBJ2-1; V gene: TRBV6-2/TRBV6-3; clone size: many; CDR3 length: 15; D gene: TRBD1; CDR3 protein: CASSRLTGAYNEQFF; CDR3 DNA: TGTGCCAGCAGTCGGCTGACAGGGGCCTACAATGAGCAGTTCTTC
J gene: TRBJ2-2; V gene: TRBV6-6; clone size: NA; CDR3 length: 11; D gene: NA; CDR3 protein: CASTNTGELFF; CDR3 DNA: TGTGCCAGCACAAACACCGGGGAGCTGTTTTTT
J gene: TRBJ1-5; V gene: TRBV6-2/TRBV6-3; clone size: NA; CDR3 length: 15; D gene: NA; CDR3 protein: CASRPLKGSNQPQHF; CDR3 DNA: TGTGCCAGCAGGCCGCTAAAGGGGAGCAATCAGCCCCAGCATTTT
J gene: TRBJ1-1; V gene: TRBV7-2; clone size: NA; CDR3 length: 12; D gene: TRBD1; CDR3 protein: CASSHDRGEAFF; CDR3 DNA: TGTGCCAGCAGCCACGACAGGGGAGAAGCTTTCTTT
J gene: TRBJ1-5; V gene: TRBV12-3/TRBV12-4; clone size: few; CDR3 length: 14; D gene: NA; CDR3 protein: CASSLSGQEKPQHF; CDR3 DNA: TGTGCCAGCAGTCTATCAGGGCAGGAAAAGCCCCAGCATTTT
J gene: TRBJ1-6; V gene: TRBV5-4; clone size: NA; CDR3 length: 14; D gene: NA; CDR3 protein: CASSGGGGLSPLHF; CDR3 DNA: TGTGCCAGCAGCGGTGGTGGGGGGCTCTCACCCCTCCACTTT
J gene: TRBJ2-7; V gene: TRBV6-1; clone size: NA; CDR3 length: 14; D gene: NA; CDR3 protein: CASRETVVAYEQYF; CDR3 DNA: TGTGCCAGCAGAGAGACCGTCGTAGCCTACGAGCAGTACTTC
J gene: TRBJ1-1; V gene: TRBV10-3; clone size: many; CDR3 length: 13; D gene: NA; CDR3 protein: CAISGGVNTEAFF; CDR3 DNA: TGTGCCATCAGTGGGGGGGTGAACACTGAAGCTTTCTTT
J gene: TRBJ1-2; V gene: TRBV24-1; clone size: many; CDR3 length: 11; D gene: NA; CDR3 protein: CATSDGYGYTF; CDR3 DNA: TGTGCCACCAGTGATGGCTATGGCTACACCTTC
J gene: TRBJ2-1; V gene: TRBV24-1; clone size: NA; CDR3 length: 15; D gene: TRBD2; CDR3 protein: CATARAGGSGNEQFF; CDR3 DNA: TGTGCTACAGCACGAGCGGGGGGGTCGGGAAATGAGCAGTTCTTC
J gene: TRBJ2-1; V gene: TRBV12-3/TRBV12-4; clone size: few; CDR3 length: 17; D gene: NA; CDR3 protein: CASSPYGGGLKPGEQFF; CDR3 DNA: TGTGCCAGCAGCCCATATGGGGGAGGTCTTAAGCCCGGTGAGCAGTTCTTC
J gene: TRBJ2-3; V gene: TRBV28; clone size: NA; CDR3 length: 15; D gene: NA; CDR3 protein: CASSGSGSGTDTQYF; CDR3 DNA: TGTGCCAGCAGTGGCTCGGGGTCGGGCACAGATACGCAGTATTTT
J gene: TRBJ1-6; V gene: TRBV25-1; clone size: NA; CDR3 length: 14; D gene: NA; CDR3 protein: CASSEKVYNSPLHF; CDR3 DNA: TGTGCCAGCAGTGAAAAGGTCTATAATTCACCCCTCCACTTT
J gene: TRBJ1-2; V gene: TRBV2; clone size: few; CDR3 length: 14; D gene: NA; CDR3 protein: CASSETGRNYGYTF; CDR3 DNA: TGTGCCAGCAGTGAAACAGGACGGAACTATGGCTACACCTTC
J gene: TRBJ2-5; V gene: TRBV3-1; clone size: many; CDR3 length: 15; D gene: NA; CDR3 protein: CASSQEMGSKETQYF; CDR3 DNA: TGTGCCAGCAGCCAAGAGATGGGGTCCAAAGAGACCCAGTACTTC
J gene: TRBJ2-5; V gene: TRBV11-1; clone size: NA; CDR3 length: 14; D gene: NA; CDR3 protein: CASSLVVVDETQYF; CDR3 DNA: TGTGCCAGCAGCTTAGTCGTCGTGGACGAGACCCAGTACTTC
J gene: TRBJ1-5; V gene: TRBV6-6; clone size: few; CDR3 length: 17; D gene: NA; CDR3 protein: CASSYSSTGTTNQPQHF; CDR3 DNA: TGTGCCAGCAGTTACTCGTCGACTGGGACTACGAATCAGCCCCAGCATTTT
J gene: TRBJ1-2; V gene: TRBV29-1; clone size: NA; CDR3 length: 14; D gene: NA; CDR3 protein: CSVLDSQRYNRYTF; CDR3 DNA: TGCAGCGTCCTGGACTCACAACGATACAATCGCTACACCTTC
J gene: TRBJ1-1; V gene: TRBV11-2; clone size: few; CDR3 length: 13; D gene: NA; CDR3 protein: CASSFLGVTEAFF; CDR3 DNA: TGTGCCAGCAGCTTTTTGGGAGTAACTGAAGCTTTCTTT
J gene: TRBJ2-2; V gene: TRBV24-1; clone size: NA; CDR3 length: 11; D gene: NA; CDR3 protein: CATSDYGELFF; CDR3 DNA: TGTGCCACCAGTGATTACGGGGAGCTGTTTTTT
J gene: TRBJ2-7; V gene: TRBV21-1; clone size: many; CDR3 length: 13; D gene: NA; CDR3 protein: CASSHRSPGEQYF; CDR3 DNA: TGTGCCAGCAGCCACCGGAGTCCTGGCGAGCAGTACTTC
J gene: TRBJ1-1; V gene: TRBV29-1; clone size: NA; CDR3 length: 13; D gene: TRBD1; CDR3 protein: CSARQGANTEAFF; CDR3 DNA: TGCAGCGCACGACAGGGAGCGAACACTGAAGCTTTCTTT
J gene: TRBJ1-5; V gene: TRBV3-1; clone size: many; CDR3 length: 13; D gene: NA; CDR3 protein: CASSNIYNQPQHF; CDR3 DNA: TGTGCCAGCAGCAATATTTACAATCAGCCCCAGCATTTT
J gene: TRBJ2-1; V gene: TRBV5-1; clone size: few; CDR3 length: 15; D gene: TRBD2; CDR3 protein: CASSLLTSGGNEQFF; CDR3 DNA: TGCGCCAGCAGCTTACTGACTAGCGGGGGCAATGAGCAGTTCTTC
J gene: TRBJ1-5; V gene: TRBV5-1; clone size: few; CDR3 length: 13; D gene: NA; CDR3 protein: CASSRDVNQPQHF; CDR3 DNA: TGCGCCAGCAGCAGGGACGTTAATCAGCCCCAGCATTTT
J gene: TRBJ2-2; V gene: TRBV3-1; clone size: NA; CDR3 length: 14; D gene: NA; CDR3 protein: CASSQMRTTGELFF; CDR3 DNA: TGTGCCAGCAGCCAAATGAGGACCACCGGGGAGCTGTTTTTT
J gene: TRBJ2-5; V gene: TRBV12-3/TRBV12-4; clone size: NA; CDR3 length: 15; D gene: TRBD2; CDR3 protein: CASSEAGGQEETQYF; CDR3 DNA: TGTGCCAGCAGTGAAGCGGGGGGCCAGGAAGAGACCCAGTACTTC
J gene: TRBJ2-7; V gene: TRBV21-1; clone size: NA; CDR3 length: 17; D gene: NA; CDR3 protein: CASSDCEGSEAIYEQYF; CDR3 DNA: TGTGCCAGCAGCGATTGCGAGGGGTCAGAGGCAATCTACGAGCAGTACTTC
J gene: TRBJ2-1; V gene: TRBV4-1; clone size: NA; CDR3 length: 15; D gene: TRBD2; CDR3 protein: CASSRTTLAGGEQFF; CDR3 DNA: TGCGCCAGCAGCCGTACAACACTAGCGGGGGGGGAGCAGTTCTTC
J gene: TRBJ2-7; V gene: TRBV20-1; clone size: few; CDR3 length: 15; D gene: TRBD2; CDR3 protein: CSAKMGSGGSYEQYF; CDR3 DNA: TGCAGTGCTAAGATGGGTAGCGGGGGGTCCTACGAGCAGTACTTC
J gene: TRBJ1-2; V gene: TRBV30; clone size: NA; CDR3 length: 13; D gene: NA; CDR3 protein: CAWSNRADYGYTF; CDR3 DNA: TGTGCCTGGAGTAACAGGGCGGACTATGGCTACACCTTC
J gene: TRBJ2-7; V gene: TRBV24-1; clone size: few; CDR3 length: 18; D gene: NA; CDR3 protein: CATSDSDRDGGGLHEQYF; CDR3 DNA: TGTGCCACCAGTGATTCGGACAGGGATGGCGGGGGGCTGCACGAGCAGTACTTC
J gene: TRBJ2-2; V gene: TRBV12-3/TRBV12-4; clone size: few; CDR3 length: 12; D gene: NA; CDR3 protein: CASSLPTGELFF; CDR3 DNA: TGTGCCAGCAGTTTACCTACCGGGGAGCTGTTTTTT
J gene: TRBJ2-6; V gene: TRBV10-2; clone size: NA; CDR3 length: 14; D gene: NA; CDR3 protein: CASTMGTGANVLTF; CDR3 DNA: TGCGCCAGCACGATGGGGACTGGGGCCAACGTCCTGACTTTC
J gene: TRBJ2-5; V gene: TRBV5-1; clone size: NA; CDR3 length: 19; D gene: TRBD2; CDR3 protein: CASSGRSADRGDLSGTQYF; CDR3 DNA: TGCGCCAGCAGCGGTCGGAGCGCTGATCGGGGGGACTTGTCTGGGACCCAGTACTTC
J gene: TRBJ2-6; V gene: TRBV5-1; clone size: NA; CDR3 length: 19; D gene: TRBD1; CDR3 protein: CASSLGDRIFPSGANVLTF; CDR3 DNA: TGCGCCAGCAGCTTAGGGGACAGAATTTTTCCCTCTGGGGCCAACGTCCTGACTTTC
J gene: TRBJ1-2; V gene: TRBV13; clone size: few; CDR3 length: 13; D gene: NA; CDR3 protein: CASSKEGVYGYTF; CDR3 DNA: TGTGCCAGCAGTAAAGAGGGGGTCTATGGCTACACCTTC
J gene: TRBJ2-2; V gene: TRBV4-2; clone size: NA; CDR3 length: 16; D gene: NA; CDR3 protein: CASSQDRPQNTGELFF; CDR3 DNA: TGTGCCAGCAGCCAAGACCGGCCGCAGAACACCGGGGAGCTGTTTTTT
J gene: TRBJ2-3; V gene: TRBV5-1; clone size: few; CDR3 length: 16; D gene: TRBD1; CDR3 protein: CASSLATGGLTDTQYF; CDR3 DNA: TGCGCCAGCAGCTTGGCGACAGGGGGTTTAACAGATACGCAGTATTTT
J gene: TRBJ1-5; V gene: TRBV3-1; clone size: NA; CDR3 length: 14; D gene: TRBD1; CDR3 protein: CASSQTGVAQPQHF; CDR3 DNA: TGTGCCAGCAGCCAAACAGGGGTGGCTCAGCCCCAGCATTTT
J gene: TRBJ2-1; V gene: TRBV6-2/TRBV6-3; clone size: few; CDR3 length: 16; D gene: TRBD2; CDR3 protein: CASSYRLSAGEGGQFF; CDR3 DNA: TGTGCCAGCAGTTACCGCCTTTCGGCGGGGGAAGGAGGGCAGTTCTTC
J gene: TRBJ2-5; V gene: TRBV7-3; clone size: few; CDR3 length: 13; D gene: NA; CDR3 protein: CASSLTSKETQYF; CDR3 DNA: TGTGCCAGCAGCTTAACGTCGAAAGAGACCCAGTACTTC
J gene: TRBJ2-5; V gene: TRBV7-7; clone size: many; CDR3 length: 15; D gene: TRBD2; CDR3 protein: CASSLLGRGGETQYF; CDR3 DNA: TGTGCCAGCAGCTTATTAGGACGGGGAGGGGAGACCCAGTACTTC
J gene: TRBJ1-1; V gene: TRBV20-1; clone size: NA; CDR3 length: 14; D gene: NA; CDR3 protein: CSALLPPKNTEAFF; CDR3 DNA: TGCAGTGCTCTCCTCCCCCCCAAGAACACTGAAGCTTTCTTT
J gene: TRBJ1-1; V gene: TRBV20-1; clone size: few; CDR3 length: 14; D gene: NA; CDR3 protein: CSVKKGKLNTEAFF; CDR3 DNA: TGCAGTGTAAAAAAAGGGAAACTGAACACTGAAGCTTTCTTT
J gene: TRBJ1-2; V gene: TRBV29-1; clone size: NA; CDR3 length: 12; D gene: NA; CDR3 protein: CSVVQENYGYTF; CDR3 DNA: TGCAGCGTTGTACAGGAGAACTATGGCTACACCTTC